What follows is one T cell receptor (beta chain) and its context. Profiled with immunoSEQ multiplex PCR; TCRdb holds only in-frame clones, not every one. The table shows under 30,000 clones, with about 82% occurring only once. CDR1 is LGHDT and CDR2 is YNNKEL in the germline V gene (reference sequence). This CDR3 region has 13 residues. The V and J ends lost 2 bases and 3 bases respectively, with 7 bases between them. This specimen belongs to a study of control samples from healthy donors and cancer patients. The specimen was PBMCs. This receptor was obtained from a woman aged 55 to 70 with head and neck cancer. The chain uses TRBV3-1 (or the pseudogene TRBV3-2) and TRBJ1-1; no clear D. In DNA, the CDR3 is TGTGCCAGCAGCCAACTTCAGGACACTGAAGCTTTCTTT. Translating gives CASSQLQDTEAFF.